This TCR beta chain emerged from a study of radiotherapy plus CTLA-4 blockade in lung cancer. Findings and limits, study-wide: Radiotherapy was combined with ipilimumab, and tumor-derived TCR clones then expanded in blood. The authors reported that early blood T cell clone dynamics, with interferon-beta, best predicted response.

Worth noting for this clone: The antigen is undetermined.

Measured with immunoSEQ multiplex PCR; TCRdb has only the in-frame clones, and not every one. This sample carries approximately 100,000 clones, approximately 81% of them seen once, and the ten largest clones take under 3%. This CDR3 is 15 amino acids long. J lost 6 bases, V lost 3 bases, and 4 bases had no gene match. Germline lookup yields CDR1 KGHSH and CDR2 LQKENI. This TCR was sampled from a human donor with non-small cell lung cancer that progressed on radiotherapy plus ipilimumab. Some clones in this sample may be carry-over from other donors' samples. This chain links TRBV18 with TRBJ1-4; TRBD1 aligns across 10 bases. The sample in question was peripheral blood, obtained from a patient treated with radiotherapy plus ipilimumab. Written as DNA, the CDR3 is TGTGCCAGCTCACCCCCCGGGACAGGGGATGAAAAACTGTTTTTT. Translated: CASSPPGTGDEKLFF. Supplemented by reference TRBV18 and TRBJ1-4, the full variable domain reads NAGVMQNPRHLVRRRGQEARLRCSPMKGHSHVYWYRQLPEEGLKFMVYLQKENIIDESGMPKERFSAEFPKEGPSILRIQQVVRGDSAAYFCASSPPGTGDEKLFFGSGTQLSVL.